These 12 T cell receptor beta chains were all obtained from the same sample, sequenced in a study of T-cell memory formation after mild COVID-19. Each CDR3 protein is one row after TCRdb ran MiXCR on the 5' RACE reads. The sample lists about 560,000 distinct CDR3 sequences; 17% were seen once. The specimen sequenced was PBMCs or a T cell subset sorted from them (not recorded which). The receptors were gathered from an adult woman who had mild COVID-19 (a few samples of this study predate the infection). Cell type and time point are not known.

This clonotype was observed many times. The chain uses TRBV5-1 and TRBJ2-1, with no clear D. The CDR3 consists of 14 residues. Germline CDR1 SGHRS, CDR2 YFSETQ. Trimming took 7 bases from V and 1 from J, leaving 12 bases between them. In nucleotides, the CDR3 is TGCGCCAGCCGATCGGTGGAGTCCTACAATGAGCAGTTCTTC. This encodes CASRSVESYNEQFF.

V gene TRBV24-1 combines with J gene TRBJ2-1; 14 nucleotides match TRBD2. Germline V gene lookup returns CDR1 KGHDR and CDR2 SFDVKD. Unmatched junction bases numbered 0, after V lost 5 bases and J lost 4 bases. The CDR3 covers 15 residues. The CDR3 region is CATSGTSGRYNEQFF. The CDR3 coding sequence is TGTGCCACCAGTGGGACTAGCGGGAGGTACAATGAGCAGTTCTTC.

The rearrangement uses TRBV7-2 and TRBJ2-4; tentatively, D is TRBD1 (6 bases). This CDR3 is 13 amino acids long. Trimming shortened V by 2 bases and J by 8 bases, and 10 bases separated the two germline ends. Germline CDR1 reads SGHTA; CDR2 reads FQGNSA. Here the CDR3 DNA reads TGTGCCAGCAGCTTACGCAGGGGTGACATTCAGTACTTC. Translation gives CASSLRRGDIQYF.

This clonotype was counted only a few times. The genes are TRBV5-1 and TRBJ2-1, with a possible D match to TRBD2 (6 bases). The CDR3 loop spans 17 amino acids. Trimming cost V 0 bases and J 3 bases, with 16 bases left between them. The germline V gene encodes CDR1 SGHRS and CDR2 YFSETQ. DNA of the CDR3: TGCGCCAGCAGCTTGGTTCGATCTAGCGACCTCTACAATGAGCAGTTCTTC. This sequence encodes CASSLVRSSDLYNEQFF.

The genes are TRBV20-1 and TRBJ2-1; TRBD1 might be the D (6 bases). V gave up 5 bases and J gave up 8 bases, with 19 bases separating them. This CDR3 contains 14 residues. Germline CDR1 and CDR2: DFQATT and SNEGSKA (reference sequence). The CDR3: CSAETGTLRDEQFF. CDR3 nucleotides: TGCAGTGCTGAAACCGGGACATTGAGGGATGAGCAGTTCTTC.

This clonotype was seen a few times. The V gene is TRBV20-1, the J gene TRBJ1-1; no definite D call. Germline loops: CDR1 DFQATT, CDR2 SNEGSKA (reference sequence). V was cut by 0 bases and J by 4 bases, with 12 bases left in between. The CDR3 runs to 14 residues. CDR3 loop: CSARDLRGGTEAFF. The DNA of the CDR3 is TGCAGTGCTAGAGATCTCCGGGGAGGCACTGAAGCTTTCTTT.

This sequence joins TRBV3-1 and TRBJ2-4, with a weak D call TRBD2 (5 bases). CDR3 size: 13 residues. Germline CDR1 is LGHDT and CDR2 is YNNKEL (reference sequence). Trimming took 4 bases from V and 13 from J, leaving 17 bases between them. CDR3 sequence reads: CASSRGPREGQYF. For the CDR3, the DNA is TGTGCCAGCAGCCGAGGCCCCCGGGAAGGACAGTACTTC.

There are a few counts of this clonotype. The V and J genes are TRBV5-5 and TRBJ2-3; D may match TRBD1 or TRBD2 (5 bases each). CDR3 length: 15 amino acids. Germline loops: CDR1 SGHKS, CDR2 YYEKEE (reference sequence). Trimming removed 2 bases from V and 1 base from J, with 11 bases in between. The CDR3 region has the DNA TGTGCCAGCAGCTTAGAGGTGGGGGGCACAGATACGCAGTATTTT. This codes for CASSLEVGGTDTQYF.

CDR3 in DNA: TGTGCCAGCAGCTCCCGGGACGCCTCCTACGAGCAGTACTTC. It translates to CASSSRDASYEQYF. The chain uses TRBV3-1 and TRBJ2-7; TRBD1 or TRBD2 may be the D gene (5 bases each). Germline CDR1 and CDR2: LGHDT and YNNKEL (reference sequence). Trimming removed 5 bases at V and 0 bases at J, with 11 bases between. The CDR3 runs 14 residues.

This clonotype was counted ten times or more. The V call is TRBV20-1, the J call TRBJ2-1; D gene ambiguous. The CDR3 extends over 11 amino acids. V gave up 1 base and J gave up 3 bases, with 1 base separating them. Germline V gives CDR1 DFQATT, CDR2 SNEGSKA (reference sequence). CDR3 sequence (DNA): TGCAGTGCTAGAGGCTACAATGAGCAGTTCTTC. The encoded protein is CSARGYNEQFF.

In its sample, this clonotype was seen a few times. The V gene is TRBV6-5, the J gene TRBJ1-2, with 7 bases fitting TRBD1. V lost 0 bases, J lost 9 bases, and 10 bases stayed unmatched. The length of the CDR3 is 15 residues. The germline V gene has CDR1 MNHEY and CDR2 SVGAGI. The CDR3 DNA reads TGTGCCAGCAGTTACTCGATCCGGACAGGCGGGTGCTACACCTTC. This gives the protein CASSYSIRTGGCYTF.

In its sample, this clonotype was seen a few times. V gene TRBV5-6 combines with J gene TRBJ2-3; TRBD2 matches 7 bases. The CDR3 contains 15 residues. Trimming took 2 bases from V and 2 from J; bases not matched to a gene: 5. The germline V gene encodes CDR1 SGHDT and CDR2 YYEEEE. The CDR3 sequence is CASSFASGYTDTQYF. CDR3 nucleotide sequence: TGTGCCAGCAGCTTTGCTAGCGGATACACAGATACGCAGTATTTT.